This entry describes one T cell receptor (beta chain). The data were produced by immunoSEQ multiplex PCR, yet TCRdb's version contains in-frame clones alone and is incomplete. The table records 300,000 to 350,000 clones, under 95% of them present only once. This sample is drawn from a study of blood T cell repertoires in COVID-19. Whole-study context: Specimens from acute and convalescent COVID-19 originated in the United States, Italy and Spain. PBMCs, B-cell-depleted T cells, or T cells provided the cDNA or gDNA that made up the material.

The germline CDR1 and CDR2 sequences are SGDLS and YYNGEE. CDR3 length: 15 amino acids. Deletions cut 0 bases from V and 2 bases from J, with 10 bases between. The origin of this receptor is a young woman who had recovered from COVID-19. V and J are TRBV9 and TRBJ2-3, with a weak D call TRBD1 (6 bases). The sample taken for sequencing was peripheral blood. The CDR3 coding sequence is TGTGCCAGCAGCGTAGCTGGACAGTTCACAGATACGCAGTATTTT. Amino acids: CASSVAGQFTDTQYF.